Listed here are 10 T cell receptor beta chains from one sample, sequenced in a study of T cells in Graves' hyperthyroidism and ophthalmopathy. What was amplified from RNA transcripts were TCR beta CDR3 regions. First-round RT-PCR with HTBI primers amplified the TCR CDR3 region. TCRdb analysed the multiplex PCR reads with MiXCR anew, one entry per CDR3 protein. The sample includes about 270,000 distinct CDR3 sequences, approximately 21% of them seen just once. The source material was blood. Source of these receptors: a man under 40 with Graves' ophthalmopathy.

This chain uses TRBV2 with TRBJ2-3, with 7 bases aligning to TRBD2. The J segment lost 2 bases and the V segment lost 3 bases, leaving 8 bases of the junction unmatched. The CDR3 contains 16 residues. Germline assignment: CDR1 SNHLY and CDR2 FYNNEI. The chain's CDR3 is CASSDRGRDLTDTQYF. CDR3 in DNA: TGTGCCAGCAGTGACCGGGGGAGGGACCTCACAGATACGCAGTATTTT.

The rearrangement links TRBV20-1 to TRBJ1-6; no definite D call. Trimming stripped 1 base from V and 4 bases from J, with 11 bases between. The CDR3 sequence is 15 residues long. Germline CDR1 DFQATT, CDR2 SNEGSKA (reference sequence). CDR3 nucleotide sequence: TGCAGTGCTAGAGGCCCCCGCGGGTATAATTCACCCCTCCACTTT. It yields the protein CSARGPRGYNSPLHF.

In its sample, this clonotype was seen many times. The chain is built from TRBV11-2 and TRBJ2-2; no clear D. There are 12 residues in the CDR3. V was shortened by 3 bases and J by 6 bases, with 5 bases between the two germline ends. Germline V gene sequence: CDR1 SGHAT, CDR2 FQNNGV. CDR3 sequence reads: CASSLTPGELFF. DNA for the CDR3: TGTGCCAGCAGCTTGACTCCCGGGGAGCTGTTTTTT.

This clonotype was recorded many times. V gene TRBV20-1 combines with J gene TRBJ1-2; possibly TRBD1 for D (5 bases). This CDR3 is built from 13 residues. CDR1 and CDR2 from the germline V gene are DFQATT and SNEGSKA (reference sequence). Trimming took off 0 bases at V and 2 bases at J, with 7 bases between the two ends. The CDR3 nucleotides are TGCAGTGCTAGAGATGAGGGGAACTATGGCTACACCTTC. Translation: CSARDEGNYGYTF.

This clonotype was seen repeatedly, ten times or more. V and J are TRBV18 and TRBJ2-1, with TRBD2 matching over 8 bases. This CDR3 is 15 amino acids long. Trimming cost V 2 bases and J 8 bases; bases outside gene matches: 8. Looked up from germline, CDR1 is KGHSH and CDR2 is LQKENI. CDR3 nucleotides: TGTGCCAGCTCACCAGGAAGCGGGAGTAGCGATGAGCAGTTCTTC. Amino acids: CASSPGSGSSDEQFF.

This clonotype was recorded at least ten times. The chain links TRBV12-3 or TRBV12-4 to TRBJ1-5; D gene uncertain. The CDR3 has 16 residues. The V end was cut by 1 base, the J end by 1 base, with 11 bases between. Here the CDR3 reads CASSLVAGISNQPQHF. The CDR3 nucleotides are TGTGCCAGCAGTTTAGTGGCGGGTATAAGCAATCAGCCCCAGCATTTT.

The chain links TRBV6-1 to TRBJ2-7; D possibly corresponds to TRBD1 (6 bases). The CDR3 runs 17 residues. With 5 bases removed from V and 3 bases from J, the gap between germline ends came to 23 bases. CDR1 and CDR2 from the germline V gene are MNHNS and SASEGT. CDR3 protein: CASSPSGQTPSLYEQYF. The CDR3 nucleotides are TGTGCCAGCAGTCCCTCTGGACAGACACCATCGCTCTACGAGCAGTACTTC.

The chain recombines TRBV10-3 with TRBJ2-7, with 8 positions matching TRBD2. This CDR3 region has 15 residues. The V gene end was trimmed by 4 bases and the J gene end by 7 bases; junction bases not matched to a gene: 12. Per germline, CDR1 ENHRY and CDR2 SYGVKD. Here the CDR3 DNA reads TGTGCCATCAGTGCGGGCAGGGCGGGAGGATTGGAGCAGTACTTC. Encoded protein: CAISAGRAGGLEQYF.

V and J are TRBV18 and TRBJ1-1; D is perhaps TRBD1 (5 bases). Germline V gene sequence: CDR1 KGHSH, CDR2 LQKENI. The CDR3 extends over 16 amino acids. Trimming cost V 0 bases and J 4 bases, with 15 bases left between them. This CDR3 reads CASSPPQGIPGTEAFF. As DNA, the CDR3 is TGTGCCAGCTCACCACCCCAGGGAATTCCGGGCACTGAAGCTTTCTTT.

The rearrangement joins TRBV7-3 to TRBJ2-3; TRBD2 agrees at 8 bases. With V trimmed by 4 bases and J by 0 bases, 6 bases remained unmatched. CDR3 length: 16 amino acids. CDR1 is SGHTA and CDR2 is FQGTGA in the germline V gene. The CDR3 DNA follows: TGTGCCAGCAGCTCACCCGCGGGGGGAAGCACAGATACGCAGTATTTT. Translating gives CASSSPAGGSTDTQYF.